One and the same sample provided the 25 T cell receptor beta chains below, sequenced in a study of graft-versus-host responses after intestinal transplantation. Their recognized antigens are unknown. Produced via immunoSEQ multiplex PCR; TCRdb's table is partial and in-frame only. The table records 90,000 to 95,000 clones, over 85% of them present only once. The specimen comprised unstimulated CD8+ T cells sorted from spleen or lymph node cells, sampled before intestinal transplant. The receptors stem from a human donor who received an intestinal transplant.

The J gene is TRBJ2-1, the V gene TRBV27; 7 positions agree with TRBD2. V trimming: 3 bases; J trimming: 9 bases; junction bases outside the gene matches: 2. Germline V gene lookup returns CDR1 MNHEY and CDR2 SMNVEV (reference sequence). The CDR3 extends over 12 amino acids. The CDR3 region has the DNA TGTGCCAGCAGTTTCCTAGCGGCTGAGCAGTTCTTC. Its protein product is CASSFLAAEQFF.

The chain uses TRBV27 and TRBJ2-2; TRBD2 aligns across 8 bases. Losses at the gene ends were 9 bases for V and 4 bases for J; bases not matched to a gene: 4. This CDR3 contains 13 residues. Germline V gives CDR1 MNHEY, CDR2 SMNVEV (reference sequence). CDR3 nucleotides: TGTGCCAGTGGTAGCGGGACCACCGGGGAGCTGTTTTTT. Its translation is CASGSGTTGELFF.

The J gene is TRBJ1-2, the V gene TRBV27; 8 bases agree with TRBD1. Germline-derived CDR1 and CDR2 are MNHEY and SMNVEV (reference sequence). V lost 1 base to trimming and J lost 7 bases; unmatched junction nucleotides: 11. The CDR3 covers 16 residues. In DNA, the CDR3 is TGTGCCAGCAGTTTATTTCCAGGGGGCGCGAAGGGTGGCTACACCTTC. Translating it yields CASSLFPGGAKGGYTF.

The chain links TRBV5-8 to TRBJ2-3; TRBD2 matches at 9 bases. CDR1 is SGHTS, CDR2 YDEGEE, per germline. After removal of 2 bases from V and 1 base from J, the junction contained 14 bases not matched to a gene. The CDR3 is made up of 19 amino acids. CDR3 in DNA: TGTGCCAGCAGCTTACTAACTAGCGGGCGCGTTCTTGGCACAGATACGCAGTATTTT. It specifies CASSLLTSGRVLGTDTQYF.

V gene TRBV28 combines with J gene TRBJ1-5; 8 bases are shared with TRBD1. The CDR3 contains 17 residues. J was trimmed by 0 bases and V by 4 bases; bases with no gene match: 8. Germline CDR1 is MDHEN and CDR2 is SYDVKM. CDR3: CASSWDRSRVSNQPQHF. In DNA, the CDR3 is TGTGCCAGCAGTTGGGACAGGTCCAGAGTTAGCAATCAGCCCCAGCATTTT.

The rearrangement joins TRBV4-1 to TRBJ1-2, with 7 bases lining up with TRBD1. The CDR3 is 15 residues long. Germline-derived CDR1 and CDR2 are MGHRA and YSYEKL. J lost 2 bases, V lost 1 base, and 4 bases had no gene match. DNA of the CDR3: TGCGCCAGCAGCCAAGTTCAGGGGGTCAACTATGGCTACACCTTC. Translating it yields CASSQVQGVNYGYTF.

The chain employs TRBV30 and TRBJ2-3; D might be TRBD1 (5 bases). Germline CDR1 GTSNPN, CDR2 SVGIG (reference sequence). The length of the CDR3 is 17 residues. V was cut by 0 bases and J by 4 bases, with 20 bases left in between. CDR3 region: CAWSVQVVTYYPDTQYF. Here the CDR3 DNA reads TGTGCCTGGAGTGTACAGGTTGTAACTTATTACCCAGATACGCAGTATTTT.

This chain links TRBV7-9 with TRBJ2-1; TRBD1 matches at 7 bases. The CDR3 sequence is 17 residues long. Germline V gene sequence: CDR1 SEHNR, CDR2 FQNEAQ (reference sequence). V was clipped by 0 bases and J by 4 bases; unmatched bases: 9. The CDR3 bases are TGTGCCAGCAGCTTAGCCCCGGCAGGGGGTAGGTACAATGAGCAGTTCTTC. Protein product: CASSLAPAGGRYNEQFF.

A few counts support this clone. The V and J genes are TRBV21-1 and TRBJ1-1; the table gives TRBD1 as D, unverified against the DNA. TRBV21-1 is described as a pseudogene. CDR3 length: 16 amino acids. The CDR3 bases are TGTGCCAGCAGCGCGCCGAATCAGGGTAAGAACACTGAAGCTTTCTTT. It encodes CASSAPNQGKNTEAFF.

DNA for the CDR3: TGTGCCAGCAGCTCCAGCCCGGGAGCGGCGAGCACAGATACGCAGTATTTT. Amino acids: CASSSSPGAASTDTQYF. V is TRBV5-6 and J is TRBJ2-3, with D perhaps TRBD2 (6 bases). This CDR3 is built from 17 residues. Germline V gene lookup returns CDR1 SGHDT and CDR2 YYEEEE. V lost 3 bases and J lost 0, with 17 bases in between.

In its sample, this clone was seen a few times. The chain joins TRBV7-9 to TRBJ2-1; 10 positions match TRBD2. The CDR3 has 17 residues. V shed 2 bases, J shed 3 bases, and the junction held 7 bases outside the gene matches. Germline V CDR1 and CDR2: SEHNR, FQNEAQ (reference sequence). The CDR3 here is CASSLSGLAAHYNEQFF. In DNA form, the CDR3 reads TGTGCCAGCAGCTTATCCGGACTAGCGGCCCACTACAATGAGCAGTTCTTC. The full variable domain, with the rest looked up from reference TRBV7-9 and TRBJ2-1, is DTGVSQNPRHKITKRGQNVTFRCDPISEHNRLYWYRQTLGQGPEFLTYFQNEAQLEKSRLLSDRFSAERPKGSFSTLEIQRTEQGDSAMYLCASSLSGLAAHYNEQFFGPGTRLTVL.

This sequence joins TRBV5-1 and TRBJ2-1, with TRBD2 as a possible D gene (6 bases). Trimming removed 0 bases at V and 11 bases at J, with 12 bases between. There are 13 residues in the CDR3. Germline V gene sequence: CDR1 SGHRS, CDR2 YFSETQ. The CDR3 DNA reads as TGCGCCAGCAGCTTGGCCGGGAGCGCGAAGCAGTTCTTC. It yields the protein CASSLAGSAKQFF.

This chain connects TRBV9 to TRBJ1-3; D is perhaps TRBD1 (6 bases). Trimming took 3 bases from V and 3 from J, leaving 10 bases between them. This CDR3 is built from 14 residues. Germline V gene lookup returns CDR1 SGDLS and CDR2 YYNGEE. The CDR3 is CASSAPGHGNTIYF. Here the CDR3 DNA reads TGTGCCAGCAGCGCCCCGGGACATGGAAACACCATATATTTT.

V gene TRBV7-8 combines with J gene TRBJ2-3, with a tentative D call TRBD2 (6 bases). Germline assignment: CDR1 SGHVS and CDR2 FQNEAQ. The CDR3 covers 16 residues. V lost 1 base and J lost 2, with 13 bases in between. In DNA form, the CDR3 reads TGTGCCAGCAGCTTAGGGGTTAGCGGTTACACAGATACGCAGTATTTT. Its protein is CASSLGVSGYTDTQYF. Drawing the rest from reference TRBV7-8 and TRBJ2-3, the complete variable domain is GAGVSQSPRYKVAKRGQDVALRCDPISGHVSLFWYQQALGQGPEFLTYFQNEAQLDKSGLPSDRFFAERPEGSVSTLKIQRTQQEDSAVYLCASSLGVSGYTDTQYFGPGTRLTVL.

J is TRBJ1-1 and V is TRBV6-5; weak D call: TRBD1 (5 bases). Trimming left V 0 bases short and J 6 bases short, with 14 bases between. The germline V gene has CDR1 MNHEY and CDR2 SVGAGI. This CDR3 has 15 residues. CDR3 sequence reads: CASSYSLGRDPEAFF. The CDR3 nucleotides are TGTGCCAGCAGTTACTCGTTAGGGAGGGACCCTGAAGCTTTCTTT.

This sequence joins TRBV13 and TRBJ2-1, with TRBD1 matching 10 bases. V was pared by 2 bases and J by 8 bases, with 6 bases of the junction left unmatched. The CDR3 is 15 residues long. Germline lookup yields CDR1 PRHDT and CDR2 FYEKMQ (reference sequence). CDR3 coding DNA: TGTGCCAGCAGCTTACGACAGGGGGCTTTCGATGAGCAGTTCTTC. As protein: CASSLRQGAFDEQFF.

The V and J genes are TRBV19 and TRBJ2-1; TRBD2 is a possible D gene (6 bases). The CDR3 consists of 14 residues. Trimming pared 9 bases from V and 6 bases from J, leaving 18 bases between. Germline V gene lookup returns CDR1 LNHDA and CDR2 SQIVND (reference sequence). The CDR3: CASQMGQGGNEQFF. The CDR3 DNA is TGTGCCAGCCAAATGGGGCAGGGAGGCAATGAGCAGTTCTTC.

The genes are TRBV2 and TRBJ2-7, with D possibly being TRBD1 (6 bases). The CDR3 covers 14 residues. The V gene lost 2 bases and the J gene lost 3 bases, with 11 bases spanning the gap. CDR1 SNHLY and CDR2 FYNNEI come from the germline V gene. The chain's CDR3 is CASSERQVIYEQYF. The CDR3 coding sequence is TGTGCCAGCAGTGAAAGACAGGTTATCTACGAGCAGTACTTC.

Here the CDR3 reads CASSPSMSYNSPLHF. CDR3 nucleotides: TGTGCCAGCAGCCCATCCATGTCCTATAATTCACCCCTCCACTTT. V is TRBV11-3 and J is TRBJ1-6; D gene uncertain. Trimming removed 5 bases from V and 1 base from J, with 9 bases in between. The CDR3 is made up of 15 amino acids. The germline CDR1 and CDR2 sequences are SGHNT and YENEEA.

The V gene is TRBV19, the J gene TRBJ2-7; 8 bases agree with TRBD2. The CDR3 covers 16 residues. V lost 3 bases to trimming and J lost 2 bases; unmatched junction nucleotides: 9. From germline, CDR1 is LNHDA and CDR2 SQIVND (reference sequence). As DNA, the CDR3 is TGTGCCAGTAGTATTGGAACTAGCGGAGCCCCCTACGAGCAGTACTTC. It encodes CASSIGTSGAPYEQYF.

The chain links TRBV2 to TRBJ2-3; D might be TRBD1 (5 bases). Trimming pared 3 bases from V and 4 bases from J, leaving 17 bases between. Germline V CDR1 and CDR2: SNHLY, FYNNEI. The CDR3 extends over 16 amino acids. This CDR3 reads CASSDPPQGIADTQYF. Written as DNA, the CDR3 is TGTGCCAGCAGTGACCCCCCGCAGGGAATAGCAGATACGCAGTATTTT.

This chain's CDR3 is CASSPLTGNNYGYTF. CDR3 DNA: TGCGCCAGCAGCCCTTTGACAGGGAACAACTATGGCTACACCTTC. J is TRBJ1-2 and V is TRBV4-1; 7 bases map to TRBD1. The J segment lost 2 bases and the V segment lost 4 bases, leaving 7 bases of the junction unmatched. CDR1 is MGHRA and CDR2 is YSYEKL in the germline V gene. CDR3 length equals 15 residues.

The J gene is TRBJ2-6, the V gene TRBV21-1; TRBD1, the table's D call, was not compared with the DNA. TRBV21-1 corresponds to a pseudogene. The CDR3 length is 18 residues. The CDR3 DNA follows: TGTGCCAGCAACAAGACACGACCCAGGTTCTCTGGGGCCAACGTCCTGACTTTC. This codes for CASNKTRPRFSGANVLTF.

The chain recombines TRBV28 with TRBJ2-7, with TRBD1 matching over 8 bases. The CDR3 sequence is 13 residues long. V shed 6 bases and J 3 bases; nucleotides not matched to a gene: 4. Germline V gene lookup returns CDR1 MDHEN and CDR2 SYDVKM. CDR3: CASSDRGLYEQYF. The CDR3 DNA sequence: TGTGCCAGCAGCGACAGGGGCCTCTACGAGCAGTACTTC.

A word on this clone: Other DNA sequences in the same sample also yield this CDR3. This sequence joins TRBV11-3 and TRBJ2-7; no reliable D call. Trimming took off 1 base at V and 0 bases at J, with 4 bases between the two ends. This CDR3 has 13 amino acids. In germline, CDR1 is SGHNT, CDR2 YENEEA. The CDR3 is CASSLANSYEQYF. The CDR3 DNA follows: TGTGCCAGCAGCTTAGCTAACTCCTACGAGCAGTACTTC. Together with reference TRBV11-3 and TRBJ2-7, the CDR3 gives the full variable domain: EAGVVQSPRYKIIEKKQPVAFWCNPISGHNTLYWYLQNLGQGPELLIRYENEEAVDDSQLPKDRFSAERLKGVDSTLKIQPAELGDSAVYLCASSLANSYEQYFGPGTRLTVT.